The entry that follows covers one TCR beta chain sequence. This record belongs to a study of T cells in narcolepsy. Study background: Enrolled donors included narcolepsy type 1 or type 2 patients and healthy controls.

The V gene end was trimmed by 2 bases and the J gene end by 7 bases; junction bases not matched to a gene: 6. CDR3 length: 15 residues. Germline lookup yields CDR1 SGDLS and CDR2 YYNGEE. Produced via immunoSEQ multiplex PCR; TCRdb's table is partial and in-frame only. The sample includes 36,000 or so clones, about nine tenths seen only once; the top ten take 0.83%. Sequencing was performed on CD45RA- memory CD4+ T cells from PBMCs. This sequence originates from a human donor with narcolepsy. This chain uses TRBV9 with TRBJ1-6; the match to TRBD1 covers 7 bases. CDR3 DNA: TGTGCCAGCAGCGTCTCCGGGACAGCGAATTCACCCCTCCACTTT. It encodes CASSVSGTANSPLHF.